A single sample gave rise to the 6 T cell receptor beta chains below, sequenced in a study of PD-1 blockade in classical Hodgkin lymphoma. Clones were read by immunoSEQ multiplex PCR, and TCRdb kept only the in-frame ones, dropping some. The repertoire holds 50,000 to 75,000 clones, with about 87% as singletons. Each of the patients experienced relapse following autologous stem cell transplantation, and their brentuximab vedotin exposure differed. The sample consisted of peripheral blood mononuclear cells (PBMCs), taken at baseline. These receptors were taken from a human donor with classical Hodgkin lymphoma.

The chain joins TRBV27 to TRBJ2-5, with TRBD2 matching over 8 bases. The trim removed 6 bases at V and 4 bases at J, leaving 13 bases unmatched. Germline CDR1 reads MNHEY; CDR2 reads SMNVEV (reference sequence). There are 16 residues in the CDR3. The chain's CDR3 is CASSPLLAAGGETQYF. The CDR3 region has the DNA TGTGCCAGCAGCCCTCTCCTAGCGGCGGGGGGAGAGACCCAGTACTTC.

The genes are TRBV7-9 and TRBJ2-7; maybe TRBD2 (5 bases). This CDR3 region has 15 residues. Trimming cost V 5 bases and J 3 bases, with 17 bases left between them. Germline V gene sequence: CDR1 SEHNR, CDR2 FQNEAQ (reference sequence). The CDR3 reads CASSKDWVNLYEQYF. CDR3 nucleotides: TGTGCCAGCAGCAAGGACTGGGTGAATCTCTACGAGCAGTACTTC.

This chain joins TRBV6-4 and TRBJ2-7; 9 bases are a match to TRBD2. V shed 7 bases and J 3 bases; nucleotides not matched to a gene: 7. This CDR3 region has 14 residues. The V gene's germline CDR1 is MRHNA and CDR2 SNTAGT. Here the CDR3 reads CASNAGGRCYEQYF. CDR3 DNA sequence: TGTGCCAGCAACGCGGGGGGGCGGTGCTACGAGCAGTACTTC.

For the CDR3, the DNA is TGTGCCTGGAATCGGAATGGCCTCTATGAAAAACTGTTTTTT. As protein: CAWNRNGLYEKLFF. The V call is TRBV30, the J call TRBJ1-4; D gene unclear. V lost 4 bases and J lost 6, with 15 bases in between. Per germline, CDR1 GTSNPN and CDR2 SVGIG (reference sequence). The CDR3 consists of 14 residues.

This sequence joins TRBV5-1 and TRBJ1-1; weak D call: TRBD1 (6 bases). This CDR3 is built from 14 residues. Germline V CDR1 and CDR2: SGHRS, YFSETQ. Deletions cut 4 bases from V and 4 bases from J, with 14 bases between. The CDR3 nucleotides read TGCGCCAGCAGCCCAAGTACAGGGTTCACTGAAGCTTTCTTT. Its protein product is CASSPSTGFTEAFF. Full variable domain (remainder filled in from reference TRBV5-1 and TRBJ1-1): KAGVTQTPRYLIKTRGQQVTLSCSPISGHRSVSWYQQTPGQGLQFLFEYFSETQRNKGNFPGRFSGRQFSNSRSEMNVSTLELGDSALYLCASSPSTGFTEAFFGQGTRLTVV.

The CDR3 DNA sequence: TGTGCCAGCAGCTTACTGAACACTGAAGCTTTCTTT. Residues: CASSLLNTEAFF. The chain recombines TRBV11-2 with TRBJ1-1; D uncertain. This CDR3 region has 12 residues. The V end lost 2 bases, the J end lost 0 bases, and 1 base lay between the germline ends. Germline-derived CDR1 and CDR2 are SGHAT and FQNNGV.